This TCR beta chain came from a study of shared clonotypes between healthy human individuals. This clone was detected only once. Some clones are missing from TCRdb's copy, which holds only in-frame ones; the method was immunoSEQ multiplex PCR. This sample has roughly 2.1 million clones, with 90% to 95% found just once. CD45RO-negative, CCR7-selected cells formed the naive CD8 fraction, which excluded terminally differentiated effector memory CD45RA+ cells. CDR1 is MDHEN and CDR2 is SYDVKM in the germline V gene. The germline V and J ends were trimmed by 6 bases and 6 bases, with 18 bases remaining between them. This CDR3 comprises 14 residues.

The specimen was naive CD8+ T cells from PBMCs. The origin of this receptor is a young man in good health. Some clones in this sample may be carry-over from other donors' samples. V is TRBV28 and J is TRBJ2-7; D is tentatively TRBD1 or TRBD2 (5 bases each). The CDR3 is CASSPRRELSEQYF. The CDR3 DNA sequence: TGTGCCAGCAGCCCCCGCAGGGAGTTAAGCGAGCAGTACTTC.